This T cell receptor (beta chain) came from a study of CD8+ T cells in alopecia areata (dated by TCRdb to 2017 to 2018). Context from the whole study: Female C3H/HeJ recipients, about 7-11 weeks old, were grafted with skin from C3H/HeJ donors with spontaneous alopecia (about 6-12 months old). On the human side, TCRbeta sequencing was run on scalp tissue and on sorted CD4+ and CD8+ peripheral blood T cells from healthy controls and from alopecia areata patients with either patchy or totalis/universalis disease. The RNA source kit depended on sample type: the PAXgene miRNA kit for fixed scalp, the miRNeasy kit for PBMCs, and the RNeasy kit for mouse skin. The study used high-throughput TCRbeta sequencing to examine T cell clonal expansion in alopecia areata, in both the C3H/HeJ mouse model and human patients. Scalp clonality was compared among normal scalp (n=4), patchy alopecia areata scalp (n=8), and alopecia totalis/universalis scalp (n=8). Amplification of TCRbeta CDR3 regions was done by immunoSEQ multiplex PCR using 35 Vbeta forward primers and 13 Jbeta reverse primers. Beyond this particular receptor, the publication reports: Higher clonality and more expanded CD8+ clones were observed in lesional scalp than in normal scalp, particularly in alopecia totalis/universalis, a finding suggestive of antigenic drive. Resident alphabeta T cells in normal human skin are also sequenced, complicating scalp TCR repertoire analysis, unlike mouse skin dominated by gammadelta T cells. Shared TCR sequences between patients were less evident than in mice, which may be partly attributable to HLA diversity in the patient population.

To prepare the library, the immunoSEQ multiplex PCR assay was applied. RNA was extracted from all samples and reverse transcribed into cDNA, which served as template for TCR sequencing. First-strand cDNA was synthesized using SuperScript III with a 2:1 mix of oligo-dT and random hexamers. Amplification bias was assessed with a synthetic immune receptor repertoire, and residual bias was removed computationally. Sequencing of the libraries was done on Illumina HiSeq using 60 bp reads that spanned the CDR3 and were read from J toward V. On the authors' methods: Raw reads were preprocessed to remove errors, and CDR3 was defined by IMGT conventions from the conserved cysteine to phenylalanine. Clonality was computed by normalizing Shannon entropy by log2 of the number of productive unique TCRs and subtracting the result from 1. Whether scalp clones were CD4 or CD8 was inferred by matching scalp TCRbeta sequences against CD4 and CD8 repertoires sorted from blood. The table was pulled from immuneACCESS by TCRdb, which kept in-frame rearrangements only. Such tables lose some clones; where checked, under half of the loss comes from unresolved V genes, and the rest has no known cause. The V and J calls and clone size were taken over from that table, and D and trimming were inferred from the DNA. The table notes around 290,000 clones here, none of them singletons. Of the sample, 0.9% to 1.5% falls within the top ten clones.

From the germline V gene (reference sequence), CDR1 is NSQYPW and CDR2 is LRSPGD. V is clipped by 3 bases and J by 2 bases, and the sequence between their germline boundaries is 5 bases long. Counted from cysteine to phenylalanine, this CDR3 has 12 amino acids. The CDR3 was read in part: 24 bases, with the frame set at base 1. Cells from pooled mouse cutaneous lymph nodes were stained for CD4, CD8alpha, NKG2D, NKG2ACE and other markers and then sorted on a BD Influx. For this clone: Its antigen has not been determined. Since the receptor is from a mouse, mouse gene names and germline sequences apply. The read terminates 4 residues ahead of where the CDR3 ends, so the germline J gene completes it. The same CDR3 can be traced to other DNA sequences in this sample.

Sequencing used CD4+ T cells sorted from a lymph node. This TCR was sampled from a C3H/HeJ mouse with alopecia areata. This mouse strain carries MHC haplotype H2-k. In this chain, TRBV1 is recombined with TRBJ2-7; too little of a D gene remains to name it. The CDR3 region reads CTCSADTYEQYF. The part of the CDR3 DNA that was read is TGCACCTGCAGTGCTGACACCTAT.